The TCR beta chain described here comes from a study of T cells after yellow fever vaccination. The wider study: Some fractions had low cell numbers, and these were prepared with SMART-Seq v4 Ultra Low Input. Findings and caveats of the study: The secondary response showed a weaker magnitude and a faster peak, day 5 versus 15.

The V and J ends lost 5 bases and 0 bases respectively, with 12 bases between them. This CDR3 spans 15 amino acids. A single record per CDR3 protein comes from TCRdb applying MiXCR to the 5' RACE reads. The sample carries 610,000 or so distinct CDR3 sequences, around 12% recorded once. This clonotype was seen only a few times. Its specificity is not known. Source: PBMCs, taken on the day of the yellow fever booster vaccination. This sequence was found in a man aged 25-40 years who received the YFV17D yellow fever vaccine. The rearrangement joins TRBV12-3 or TRBV12-4 to TRBJ2-3; D is perhaps TRBD2 (5 bases). The CDR3 DNA is TGTGCCAGCAGTCCCCGCGAGGGAAGCACAGATACGCAGTATTTT. Its protein is CASSPREGSTDTQYF.